The 10 T cell receptor beta chains given below trace back to one sample, sequenced in a study of T cell changes during pregnancy in multiple sclerosis. Libraries were prepared by immunoSEQ multiplex PCR; TCRdb keeps only in-frame clonotypes and omits some of them. Here the sample spans tens of thousands of clones, approximately 94% being singletons. Sequences were derived from CD4+ T cells from peripheral blood mononuclear cells, sampled in the second trimester of pregnancy. These receptors were obtained from a female donor with multiple sclerosis, enrolled in a pregnancy study.

This clone is a singleton in its sample. The chain recombines TRBV5-1 with TRBJ2-3; 10 bases fit TRBD1. V shed 4 bases, J shed 0 bases, and the junction held 5 bases outside the gene matches. CDR1 and CDR2 from the germline V gene are SGHRS and YFSETQ. The CDR3 totals 16 residues. The CDR3 here is CASSSLGQGSTDTQYF. The CDR3 nucleotides read TGCGCCAGCAGCAGCTTGGGACAGGGGAGCACAGATACGCAGTATTTT.

This clone is judged medium-sized. The rearrangement links TRBV6-1 to TRBJ2-6, with 11 nucleotides matching TRBD1. After removal of 4 bases from V and 2 bases from J, the junction contained 4 bases not matched to a gene. The CDR3 loop spans 17 amino acids. The germline gives CDR1 MNHNS, CDR2 SASEGT. CDR3 DNA sequence: TGTGCCAGCAGTGCGATGGGACAGGGGGCTGGGGCCAACGTCCTGACTTTC. Translated, it gives CASSAMGQGAGANVLTF.

The chain employs TRBV5-1 and TRBJ2-5; D is unresolved. Trimming stripped 2 bases from V and 1 base from J, with 3 bases between. Germline V CDR1 and CDR2: SGHRS, YFSETQ. There are 12 residues in the CDR3. CDR3 sequence reads: CASSFIQETQYF. The DNA for the CDR3 is TGCGCCAGCAGCTTCATCCAAGAGACCCAGTACTTC.

The CDR3 sequence: CASSPLPGQPQPSGNTIYF. CDR3 DNA: TGTGCCAGCTCACCATTACCGGGACAGCCTCAACCCTCTGGAAACACCATATATTTT. This chain joins TRBV18 and TRBJ1-3; 7 positions agree with TRBD1. V was pared by 2 bases and J by 0 bases, with 13 bases of the junction left unmatched. Germline CDR1 KGHSH, CDR2 LQKENI. The CDR3 is 19 amino acids.

V is TRBV19 and J is TRBJ2-1, with D tentatively TRBD2 (5 bases). The CDR3 runs 14 residues. V was clipped by 2 bases and J by 4 bases, with 9 bases between them. Germline assignment: CDR1 LNHDA and CDR2 SQIVND (reference sequence). Here the CDR3 DNA reads TGTGCCAGTAGTATACCCGGACTGTACAATGAGCAGTTCTTC. This gives the protein CASSIPGLYNEQFF.

The V and J genes are TRBV29-1 and TRBJ1-1; D gene uncertain. The CDR3 length is 12 residues. Germline lookup yields CDR1 SQVTM and CDR2 ANQGSEA. V dropped 2 bases and J dropped 1 base, with 5 bases sitting between them. For the CDR3, the DNA is TGCAGCGTTGAAACGGGGAACACTGAAGCTTTCTTT. It codes for CSVETGNTEAFF.

The chain carries TRBV7-9 and TRBJ2-3; the match to TRBD2 covers 9 bases. Germline CDR1 is SEHNR and CDR2 is FQNEAQ (reference sequence). This CDR3 has 16 amino acids. Losses at the gene ends were 7 bases for V and 6 bases for J; bases not matched to a gene: 14. The CDR3 nucleotides are TGTGCCAGCACCGACCCCCCTAGCGGGGTTAGGGATACGCAGTATTTT. Translating it yields CASTDPPSGVRDTQYF.

V usage is TRBV29-1 and J usage is TRBJ2-7; TRBD1 matches 7 bases. The CDR3 sequence is 14 residues long. The germline V gene encodes CDR1 SQVTM and CDR2 ANQGSEA. The V gene end was trimmed by 6 bases and the J gene end by 2 bases; junction bases not matched to a gene: 10. The CDR3 reads CSVSIDRATYEQYF. The CDR3, as DNA: TGCAGCGTCTCGATTGACAGGGCTACCTACGAGCAGTACTTC.

The rearrangement uses TRBV28 and TRBJ1-1; D unresolved. The germline CDR1 and CDR2 sequences are MDHEN and SYDVKM. The V end was cut by 4 bases, the J end by 7 bases, with 10 bases between. The CDR3 is made up of 12 amino acids. CDR3 loop: CASSSYIDEAFF. In DNA, the CDR3 is TGTGCCAGCAGTTCTTACATCGATGAAGCTTTCTTT.

The CDR3 coding sequence is TGTGCCAGCAGCGTAGCCCAGGGAGGTTATGGCTACACCTTC. Residues: CASSVAQGGYGYTF. The V and J genes are TRBV9 and TRBJ1-2, with D perhaps matching TRBD1 (5 bases). Trimming stripped 0 bases from V and 5 bases from J, with 11 bases between. CDR3 length: 14 residues. Germline V lookup: CDR1 SGDLS, CDR2 YYNGEE.